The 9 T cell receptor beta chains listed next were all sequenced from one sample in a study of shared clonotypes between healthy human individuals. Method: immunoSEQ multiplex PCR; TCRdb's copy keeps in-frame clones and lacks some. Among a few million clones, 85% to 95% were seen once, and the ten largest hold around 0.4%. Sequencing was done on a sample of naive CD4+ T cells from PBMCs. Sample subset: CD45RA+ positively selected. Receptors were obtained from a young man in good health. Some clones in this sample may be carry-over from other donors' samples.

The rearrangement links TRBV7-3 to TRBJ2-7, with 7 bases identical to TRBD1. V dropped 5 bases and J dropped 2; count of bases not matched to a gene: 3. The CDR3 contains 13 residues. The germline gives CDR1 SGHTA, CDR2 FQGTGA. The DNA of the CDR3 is TGTGCCAGCAGCAGGGGGCAAACCTACGAGCAGTACTTC. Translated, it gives CASSRGQTYEQYF.

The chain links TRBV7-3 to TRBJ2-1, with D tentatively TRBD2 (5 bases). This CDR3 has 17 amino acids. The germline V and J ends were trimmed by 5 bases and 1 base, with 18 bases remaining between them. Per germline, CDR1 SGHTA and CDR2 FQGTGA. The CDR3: CASSRIPQRQSYNEQFF. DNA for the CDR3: TGTGCCAGCAGCCGTATCCCCCAGCGGCAATCCTACAATGAGCAGTTCTTC.

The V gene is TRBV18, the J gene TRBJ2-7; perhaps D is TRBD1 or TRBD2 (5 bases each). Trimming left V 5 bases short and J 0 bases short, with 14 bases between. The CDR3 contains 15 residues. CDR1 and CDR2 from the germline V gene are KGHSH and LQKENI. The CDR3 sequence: CASSTGTVSSYEQYF. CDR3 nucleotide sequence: TGTGCCAGCTCAACCGGGACGGTCAGCTCCTACGAGCAGTACTTC.

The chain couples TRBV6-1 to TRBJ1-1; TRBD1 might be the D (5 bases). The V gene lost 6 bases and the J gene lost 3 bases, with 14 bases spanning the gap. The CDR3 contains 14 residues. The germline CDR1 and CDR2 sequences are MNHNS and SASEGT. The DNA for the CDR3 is TGTGCCAGCAGCTTGCGGGGAGGGGACACTGAAGCTTTCTTT. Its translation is CASSLRGGDTEAFF.

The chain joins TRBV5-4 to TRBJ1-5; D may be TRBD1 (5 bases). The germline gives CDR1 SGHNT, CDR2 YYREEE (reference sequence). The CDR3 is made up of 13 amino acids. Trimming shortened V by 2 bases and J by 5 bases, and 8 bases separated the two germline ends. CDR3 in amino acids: CASSFDSYQPQHF. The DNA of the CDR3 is TGTGCCAGCAGCTTTGACAGTTATCAGCCCCAGCATTTT.

The CDR3 DNA sequence: TGTGCCAGCTCACCCAGATACGACCAAGAGACCCAGTACTTC. Amino acid sequence: CASSPRYDQETQYF. The chain uses TRBV18 and TRBJ2-5; no reliable D call. Germline CDR1 is KGHSH and CDR2 is LQKENI. The CDR3 is made up of 14 amino acids. Trimming removed 3 bases at V and 0 bases at J, with 8 bases between.

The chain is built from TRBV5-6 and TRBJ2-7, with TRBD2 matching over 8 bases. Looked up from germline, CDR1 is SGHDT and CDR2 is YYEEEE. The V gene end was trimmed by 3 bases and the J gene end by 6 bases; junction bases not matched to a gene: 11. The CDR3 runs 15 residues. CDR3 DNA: TGTGCCAGCAGCTGGGAGGGACTAGGCTCTTTCGAGCAGTACTTC. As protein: CASSWEGLGSFEQYF.

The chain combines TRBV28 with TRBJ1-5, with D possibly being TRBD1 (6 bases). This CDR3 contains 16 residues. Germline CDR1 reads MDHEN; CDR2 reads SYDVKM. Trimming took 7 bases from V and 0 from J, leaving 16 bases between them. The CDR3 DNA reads TGTGCCAGCACCCAAACGGGGGCCTATAGCAATCAGCCCCAGCATTTT. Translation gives CASTQTGAYSNQPQHF.

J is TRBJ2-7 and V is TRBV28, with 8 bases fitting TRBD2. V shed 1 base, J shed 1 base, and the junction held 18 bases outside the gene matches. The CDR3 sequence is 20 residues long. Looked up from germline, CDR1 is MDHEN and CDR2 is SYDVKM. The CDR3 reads CASSLFTGTRTGGGSYEQYF. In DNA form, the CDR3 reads TGTGCCAGCAGTTTATTCACAGGAACCCGGACGGGAGGGGGATCCTACGAGCAGTACTTC.